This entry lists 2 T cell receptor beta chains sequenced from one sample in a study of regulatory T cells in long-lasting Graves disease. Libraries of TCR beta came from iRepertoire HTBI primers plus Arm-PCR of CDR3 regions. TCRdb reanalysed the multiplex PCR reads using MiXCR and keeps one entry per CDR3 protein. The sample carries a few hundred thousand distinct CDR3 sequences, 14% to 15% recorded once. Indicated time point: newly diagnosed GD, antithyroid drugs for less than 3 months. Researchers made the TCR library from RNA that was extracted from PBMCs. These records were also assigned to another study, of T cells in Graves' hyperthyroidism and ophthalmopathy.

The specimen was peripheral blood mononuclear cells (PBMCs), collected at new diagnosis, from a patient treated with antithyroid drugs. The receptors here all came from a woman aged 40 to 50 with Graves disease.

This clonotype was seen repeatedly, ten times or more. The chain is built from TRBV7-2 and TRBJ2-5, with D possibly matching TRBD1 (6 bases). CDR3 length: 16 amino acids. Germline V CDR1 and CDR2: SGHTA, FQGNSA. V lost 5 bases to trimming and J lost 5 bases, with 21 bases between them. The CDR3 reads CASSPWGQGPQETQYF. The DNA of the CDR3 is TGTGCCAGCAGCCCATGGGGCCAGGGGCCCCAGGAGACCCAGTACTTC.

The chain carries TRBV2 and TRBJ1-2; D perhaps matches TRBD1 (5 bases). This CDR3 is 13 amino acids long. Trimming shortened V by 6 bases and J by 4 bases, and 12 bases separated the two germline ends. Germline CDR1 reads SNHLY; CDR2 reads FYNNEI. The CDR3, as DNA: TGTGCCAGCAGCTGGGGACTGATCTATGGCTACACCTTC. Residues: CASSWGLIYGYTF.